The 20 T cell receptor beta chains below come from one sample, sequenced in a study of T cell responses to AZD1222 COVID-19 vaccine (dated by TCRdb to 2020 to 2023). The library was made by the immunoSEQ multiplex PCR assay. Drawn from immuneACCESS, this table holds only the in-frame rearrangements with V and J called that TCRdb kept. Clones are partly lost; checked studies trace under half to an unresolved V gene and leave the rest unexplained. In this sample the table shows 150,000 to 180,000 clones, more than 75% of which occur a single time. The ten largest clonotypes hold approximately 20% of the sample. In the paper's terms, the time point label means: baseline before first vaccination. The sample consisted of peripheral blood, taken on day 0 of AZD1222 vaccination. The receptor source for this set is an adult in good health.

The chain couples TRBV11-2 to TRBJ1-1; D possibly corresponds to TRBD1 (5 bases). V lost 2 bases, J lost 7 bases, and 17 bases lay in between. The germline V gene has CDR1 SGHAT and CDR2 FQNNGV. The CDR3 is 15 residues long. The CDR3 nucleotides read TGTGCCAGCAGCTTAAATTATAGGGGTAGAGGTGAAGCTTTCTTT. The encoded protein is CASSLNYRGRGEAFF.

In this sample, this clone turned up once. The DNA for the CDR3 is TGTGCCAGCACCCGACCGGGGGCAGGGCACACTGAAGCTTTCTTT. Translated: CASTRPGAGHTEAFF. The chain is built from TRBV9 and TRBJ1-1; perhaps TRBD1 as D (6 bases). Looked up from germline, CDR1 is SGDLS and CDR2 is YYNGEE. CDR3 length equals 15 residues. Trimming shortened V by 6 bases and J by 3 bases, and 18 bases separated the two germline ends.

The chain recombines TRBV2 with TRBJ2-2, with 7 nucleotides matching TRBD2. Germline CDR1 SNHLY, CDR2 FYNNEI. Germline trimming cut 2 bases from V and 8 bases from J; bases unmatched to any gene: 17. The CDR3 consists of 18 residues. The CDR3 sequence: CASSERRKTSGDGGELFF. The CDR3 DNA reads as TGTGCCAGCAGTGAAAGAAGGAAAACGAGCGGGGACGGAGGGGAGCTGTTTTTT. Full variable domain (outside the CDR3, taken from reference TRBV2 and TRBJ2-2): EPEVTQTPSHQVTQMGQEVILRCVPISNHLYFYWYRQILGQKVEFLVSFYNNEISEKSEIFDDQFSVERPDGSNFTLKIRSTKLEDSAMYFCASSERRKTSGDGGELFFGEGSRLTVL.

The chain employs TRBV19 and TRBJ1-2; D is perhaps TRBD1 (5 bases). Germline loops: CDR1 LNHDA, CDR2 SQIVND (reference sequence). V lost 10 bases and J 3 bases, leaving 18 bases between the germline ends. This CDR3 has 14 residues. The CDR3 region is CATKYEGAHYGYTF. CDR3 DNA sequence: TGTGCCACCAAGTACGAAGGGGCCCACTATGGCTACACCTTC. Full variable domain (missing parts from reference TRBV19 and TRBJ1-2): DGGITQSPKYLFRKEGQNVTLSCEQNLNHDAMYWYRQDPGQGLRLIYYSQIVNDFQKGDIAEGYSVSREKKESFPLTVTSAQKNPTAFYLCATKYEGAHYGYTFGSGTRLTVV.

In nucleotides, the CDR3 is TGCGCCAGTGGGGGGCGCCCCCCTAATGAAAAACTGTTTTTT. This translates into CASGGRPPNEKLFF. The chain combines TRBV4-1 with TRBJ1-4, with a possible D match to TRBD1 (6 bases). The germline V gene has CDR1 MGHRA and CDR2 YSYEKL. The length of the CDR3 is 14 residues. V was clipped by 9 bases and J by 3 bases, with 14 bases between them.

This chain joins TRBV29-1 and TRBJ1-2; a weak D match, TRBD1 (6 bases). There are 12 residues in the CDR3. The V end lost 4 bases, the J end lost 5 bases, and 11 bases lay between the germline ends. Germline loops: CDR1 SQVTM, CDR2 ANQGSEA. CDR3 residues: CSVVGQTYGYTF. CDR3 sequence (DNA): TGCAGCGTTGTCGGACAGACGTATGGCTACACCTTC.

The chain links TRBV6-2 or TRBV6-3 to TRBJ1-1, with a tentative D call TRBD1 (5 bases). CDR3 length: 17 residues. The V and J ends lost 2 bases and 7 bases respectively, with 23 bases between them. Looked up from germline, CDR1 is MNHEY and CDR2 is SVGEGT. The CDR3: CASSYLRERAIGGEAFF. CDR3 coding DNA: TGTGCCAGCAGTTACCTCAGGGAACGGGCCATAGGCGGTGAAGCTTTCTTT.

The chain is built from TRBV2 and TRBJ2-6, with no clear D. Trimming stripped 4 bases from V and 1 base from J, with 5 bases between. CDR1 and CDR2 from the germline V gene are SNHLY and FYNNEI. This CDR3 is built from 14 residues. CDR3 amino acids: CASSAESGANVLTF. The CDR3 DNA sequence: TGTGCCAGCAGTGCGGAATCTGGGGCCAACGTCCTGACTTTC.

The CDR3 region has the DNA TGTGCCAGCGGCCGGACCGGGACTGAAGCTTTCTTT. Translated: CASGRTGTEAFF. The chain combines TRBV2 with TRBJ1-1; D remains ambiguous. V was trimmed by 8 bases and J by 5 bases, leaving 12 bases between them. This CDR3 spans 12 amino acids. Germline assignment: CDR1 SNHLY and CDR2 FYNNEI.

The table lists this clone with a few counts. The V call is TRBV2, the J call TRBJ2-7, with D hard to call. The CDR3 is 14 residues long. V lost 6 bases and J lost 2, with 14 bases in between. CDR1 SNHLY and CDR2 FYNNEI come from the germline V gene. Here the CDR3 DNA reads TGTGCCAGCAGATCCGGCCAGGCCACCTACGAGCAGTACTTC. It codes for CASRSGQATYEQYF.

V is TRBV18 and J is TRBJ1-6; D possibly corresponds to TRBD1 (6 bases). The CDR3 sequence is 12 residues long. V lost 5 bases and J 12 bases, leaving 11 bases between the germline ends. Germline CDR1 KGHSH, CDR2 LQKENI. CDR3 in amino acids: CASSTTGKPLHF. The CDR3, as DNA: TGTGCCAGCTCAACCACAGGGAAACCCCTCCACTTT.

The chain is built from TRBV4-3 and TRBJ1-5; 9 bases agree with TRBD1. The CDR3 is 15 residues long. J lost 7 bases, V lost 1 base, and 5 bases had no gene match. Germline CDR1 and CDR2: LGHNA and YSLEER. The CDR3 reads CASSQGGDRDQPQHF. The CDR3 DNA is TGCGCCAGCAGCCAAGGCGGGGACAGGGACCAGCCCCAGCATTTT.

The chain couples TRBV5-1 to TRBJ2-7; 7 positions agree with TRBD1. Germline trimming cut 2 bases from V and 6 bases from J; bases unmatched to any gene: 2. This CDR3 has 12 residues. Germline CDR1 and CDR2: SGHRS and YFSETQ. The CDR3 nucleotides read TGCGCCAGCAGCTTTACAGGGGCCGAGCAGTACTTC. Residues: CASSFTGAEQYF.

The chain is built from TRBV6-2 or TRBV6-3 and TRBJ1-6; D is unresolved. V lost 6 bases to trimming and J lost 8 bases, with 20 bases between them. The germline CDR1 and CDR2 sequences are MNHEY and SVGEGT. The CDR3 spans 16 residues. CDR3 in amino acids: CASSPGLGLGYSPLHF. In nucleotides, the CDR3 is TGTGCCAGCAGCCCTGGACTAGGTTTGGGCTATTCACCCCTCCACTTT.

The genes are TRBV9 and TRBJ1-1; 9 bases are shared with TRBD1. CDR1 SGDLS and CDR2 YYNGEE come from the germline V gene. With 4 bases clipped from V and 7 bases from J, the junction kept 8 bases outside the gene matches. This CDR3 region has 14 residues. CDR3 residues: CASSPGQGRGEAFF. For the CDR3, the DNA is TGTGCCAGCAGCCCAGGACAGGGGAGGGGTGAAGCTTTCTTT.

The chain links TRBV6-5 to TRBJ1-4; TRBD1 aligns across 7 bases. Germline values: CDR1 MNHEY, CDR2 SVGAGI. V dropped 6 bases and J dropped 7; count of bases not matched to a gene: 5. The CDR3 has 13 amino acids. CDR3 loop: CASSLTGREKLFF. As DNA, the CDR3 is TGTGCCAGCAGCTTGACAGGGCGTGAAAAACTGTTTTTT.

The chain employs TRBV9 and TRBJ2-1; D is uncertain. V was cut by 0 bases and J by 7 bases, with 8 bases left in between. The V gene's germline CDR1 is SGDLS and CDR2 YYNGEE. The CDR3 extends over 13 amino acids. The CDR3 bases are TGTGCCAGCAGCGTAGAGACCAAAAATGAGCAGTTCTTC. As protein: CASSVETKNEQFF.

The genes are TRBV7-3 and TRBJ2-3, with D unresolved. The CDR3 contains 14 residues. The ends were cut back, 2 bases at V and 2 bases at J, with 8 bases in the middle. Germline loops: CDR1 SGHTA, CDR2 FQGTGA. This CDR3 is CASSLVPHTDTQYF. Written as DNA, the CDR3 is TGTGCCAGCAGCTTAGTCCCACACACAGATACGCAGTATTTT.

The V and J genes are TRBV14 and TRBJ2-3; TRBD2 matches 7 bases. The CDR3 spans 14 residues. Per germline, CDR1 SGHDN and CDR2 FVKESK. Trimming took 3 bases from V and 3 from J; bases not matched to a gene: 3. CDR3 coding DNA: TGTGCCAGCAGCCAGTGGGGGGGGACAGATACGCAGTATTTT. Translated: CASSQWGGTDTQYF.

The CDR3 DNA sequence: TGTGCCAGCAGTTTTGGGACCTCCAATGAGCAGTTCTTC. It specifies CASSFGTSNEQFF. The rearrangement links TRBV12-3 or TRBV12-4 to TRBJ2-1; D possibly matches TRBD1 or TRBD2 (5 bases each). The CDR3 consists of 13 residues. With 3 bases removed from V and 6 bases from J, the gap between germline ends came to 9 bases.